Below, 8 T cell receptor beta chains from the same sample are listed, as sequenced in a study of identical twins. TCRdb reprocessed the 5' RACE reads with MiXCR, giving one entry per CDR3 protein. This table has 240,000 or so distinct CDR3 sequences, 10% to 15% appearing once. This sample was also put to use in a study of yellow fever vaccine responses in identical twins.

The sequencing sample was made of memory (CD45RO+) T cells sorted from blood. These receptors all come from a woman aged 18-35 years in good health.

This clonotype was seen more than once but under ten times. The chain uses TRBV3-1 and TRBJ2-6; D may be TRBD1 (6 bases). The germline CDR1 and CDR2 sequences are LGHDT and YNNKEL (reference sequence). The CDR3 runs to 18 residues. V dropped 4 bases and J dropped 4 bases, with 20 bases sitting between them. The CDR3 nucleotides are TGTGCCAGCAGCCTCCTTCGCTTACAGGGAAGAGGGGCCAACGTCCTGACTTTC. Protein: CASSLLRLQGRGANVLTF.

In this sample, this clonotype turned up a few times. V usage is TRBV10-3 and J usage is TRBJ2-1; TRBD2 aligns across 10 bases. Trimming cost V 8 bases and J 5 bases; bases outside gene matches: 12. Germline CDR1 ENHRY, CDR2 SYGVKD. The CDR3 is made up of 16 amino acids. The DNA of the CDR3 is TGTGCCATCGGAGCTAGCGGGGGTGCTAACCACAATGAGCAGTTCTTC. Residues: CAIGASGGANHNEQFF.

This clonotype was counted a few times. V gene TRBV7-2 combines with J gene TRBJ2-5; 9 nucleotides match TRBD2. The CDR3 runs to 15 residues. The J segment lost 1 base and the V segment lost 1 base, leaving 1 base of the junction unmatched. The germline V gene has CDR1 SGHTA and CDR2 FQGNSA. CDR3 amino acids: CASSLGGRVQETQYF. The CDR3 DNA is TGTGCCAGCAGCTTAGGCGGGAGGGTCCAAGAGACCCAGTACTTC.

At least ten counts were recorded for this clonotype. The CDR3 reads CASSQVAGGLGNSPLHF. CDR3 nucleotide sequence: TGCGCCAGCAGCCAAGTGGCCGGGGGGCTGGGGAATTCACCCCTCCACTTT. The V gene is TRBV4-3, the J gene TRBJ1-6; maybe TRBD1 (6 bases). Germline assignment: CDR1 LGHNA and CDR2 YSLEER. CDR3 length: 17 residues. The ends were cut back, 1 base at V and 7 bases at J, with 17 bases in the middle.

This CDR3 is CASSFGPGNQPQHF. The DNA for the CDR3 is TGTGCCAGCAGTTTTGGTCCTGGCAATCAGCCCCAGCATTTT. J is TRBJ1-5 and V is TRBV28; no firm D call. Trimming removed 3 bases at V and 2 bases at J, with 8 bases between. Germline loops: CDR1 MDHEN, CDR2 SYDVKM. The CDR3 loop spans 14 amino acids.

This sequence joins TRBV20-1 and TRBJ2-7; 8 bases are shared with TRBD1. Germline V CDR1 and CDR2: DFQATT, SNEGSKA (reference sequence). The CDR3 has 15 amino acids. Trimming cost V 6 bases and J 1 base; bases outside gene matches: 11. CDR3 nucleotide sequence: TGCAGTGCCCGGCCCGGCGGACAGGGATCCTACGAGCAGTACTTC. It specifies CSARPGGQGSYEQYF.

The V and J genes are TRBV5-1 and TRBJ2-1, with 7 bases aligning to TRBD1. CDR1 and CDR2 (germline): SGHRS, YFSETQ. The V gene end was trimmed by 4 bases and the J gene end by 2 bases; junction bases not matched to a gene: 9. This CDR3 has 16 residues. CDR3 nucleotide sequence: TGCGCCAGCAGCGTGACAGGGTCCCTAACCTACAATGAGCAGTTCTTC. This translates into CASSVTGSLTYNEQFF.

This clonotype showed up just a few times. The chain recombines TRBV3-1 with TRBJ2-1, with 7 bases matching TRBD2. CDR3 length equals 15 residues. CDR1 is LGHDT and CDR2 is YNNKEL in the germline V gene (reference sequence). With V trimmed by 6 bases and J by 0 bases, 5 bases remained unmatched. The DNA of the CDR3 is TGTGCCAGCAGGAAAGCGGGGAGCTCCTACAATGAGCAGTTCTTC. Its protein product is CASRKAGSSYNEQFF.